This TCR beta chain emerged from a study of OX40 agonist ivuxolimab in advanced cancers. Study details: Dosing consisted of intravenous ivuxolimab at 0.01 to 10 mg/kg every 2 weeks. Patients receiving dose escalation had hepatocellular carcinoma, melanoma, renal cell or head and neck cancer. Partial responses were recorded for three patients, including one with hepatocellular carcinoma and two with cutaneous melanoma.

Germline loops: CDR1 SNHLY, CDR2 FYNNEI. The germline V and J ends were trimmed by 6 bases and 1 base, with 3 bases remaining between them. The CDR3 length is 11 residues. Overall study results and limits: Some of the lowest clonal expansion was seen in partial responders at 0.1-3.0 mg/kg.

Sequencing used immunoSEQ multiplex PCR; TCRdb keeps in-frame clones, though not all of them. The sample holds tens of thousands of clones, 70% to 85% seen once. By sample fraction, this clone is medium-sized. Its antigen is undetermined. The rearrangement joins TRBV2 to TRBJ1-1; unclear D gene. Sample: CD4+ or CD8+ T cells sorted from blood, taken in a trial of the OX40 agonist ivuxolimab. The TCR comes from an adult with an advanced solid tumor such as melanoma, head and neck, liver or kidney cancer. Here the CDR3 reads CASSKNTEAFF. CDR3 sequence (DNA): TGTGCCAGCAGCAAGAACACTGAAGCTTTCTTT.